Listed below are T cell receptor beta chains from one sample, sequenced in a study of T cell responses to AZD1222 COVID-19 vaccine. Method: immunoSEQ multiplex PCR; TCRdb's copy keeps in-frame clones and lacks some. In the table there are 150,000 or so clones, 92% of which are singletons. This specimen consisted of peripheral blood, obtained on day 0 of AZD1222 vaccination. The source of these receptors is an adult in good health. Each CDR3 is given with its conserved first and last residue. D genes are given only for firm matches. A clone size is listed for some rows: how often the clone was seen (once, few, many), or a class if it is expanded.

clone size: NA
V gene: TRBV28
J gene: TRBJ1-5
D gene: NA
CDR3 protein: CASSLSGYNQPQHF
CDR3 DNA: TGTGCCAGCAGTTTGTCGGGGTACAATCAGCCCCAGCATTTT

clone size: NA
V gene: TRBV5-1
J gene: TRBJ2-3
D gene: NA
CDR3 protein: CASSLASGPTDTQYF
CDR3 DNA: TGCGCCAGCAGCTTGGCCTCAGGGCCCACAGATACGCAGTATTTT

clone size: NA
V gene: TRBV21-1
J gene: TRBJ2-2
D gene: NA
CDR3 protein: CASSKRGPGGELFF
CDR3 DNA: TGTGCCAGCAGCAAAAGGGGGCCCGGCGGGGAGCTGTTTTTT

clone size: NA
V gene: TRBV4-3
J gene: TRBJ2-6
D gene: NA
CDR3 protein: CASSQDGSSGANVLTF
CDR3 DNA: TGCGCCAGCAGCCAAGATGGGAGCTCTGGGGCCAACGTCCTGACTTTC

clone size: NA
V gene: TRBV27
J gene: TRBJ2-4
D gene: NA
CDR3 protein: CASSLKAKNIQYF
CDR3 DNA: TGTGCCAGCAGTCTAAAAGCCAAAAACATTCAGTACTTC

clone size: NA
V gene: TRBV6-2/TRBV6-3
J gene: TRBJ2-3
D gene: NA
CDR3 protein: CASSYEDTQYF
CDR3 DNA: TGTGCCAGCAGTTACGAGGATACGCAGTATTTT

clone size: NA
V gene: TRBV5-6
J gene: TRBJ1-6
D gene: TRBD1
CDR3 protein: CASTSGQGMGRTLHF
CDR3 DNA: TGTGCCAGCACCTCGGGACAGGGAATGGGAAGGACCCTCCACTTT

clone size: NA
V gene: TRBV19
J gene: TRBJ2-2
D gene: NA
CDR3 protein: CASSIGDKGTGELFF
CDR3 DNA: TGTGCCAGTAGTATAGGGGACAAGGGCACCGGGGAGCTGTTTTTT

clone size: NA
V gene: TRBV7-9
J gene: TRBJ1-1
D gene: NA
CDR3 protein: CASSLTGNTEAFF
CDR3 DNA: TGTGCCAGCAGCTTGACAGGGAACACTGAAGCTTTCTTT

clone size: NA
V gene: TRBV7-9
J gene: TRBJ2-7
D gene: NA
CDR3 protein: CASSPWEGDEQYF
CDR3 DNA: TGTGCCAGCAGCCCCTGGGAGGGGGACGAGCAGTACTTC

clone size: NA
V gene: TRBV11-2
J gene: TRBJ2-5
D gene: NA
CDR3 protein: CASSPLSETQYF
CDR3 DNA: TGTGCCAGCAGCCCCTTATCGGAGACCCAGTACTTC

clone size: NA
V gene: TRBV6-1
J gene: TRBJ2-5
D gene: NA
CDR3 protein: CASSEGGRWETQYF
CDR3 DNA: TGTGCCAGCAGTGAAGGGGGGAGGTGGGAGACCCAGTACTTC

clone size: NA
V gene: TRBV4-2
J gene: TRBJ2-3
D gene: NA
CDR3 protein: CASSRSGRAGPATDTQYF
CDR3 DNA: TGTGCCAGCAGCCGAAGCGGCCGGGCCGGGCCCGCCACAGATACGCAGTATTTT

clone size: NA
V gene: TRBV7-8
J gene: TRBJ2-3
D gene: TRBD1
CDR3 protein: CASSLAGALGGDTQYF
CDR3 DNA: TGTGCCAGCAGCTTAGCGGGGGCTTTAGGGGGCGATACGCAGTATTTT

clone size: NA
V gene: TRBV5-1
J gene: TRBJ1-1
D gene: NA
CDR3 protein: CASSLGIPNTEAFF
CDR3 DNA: TGCGCCAGCAGCTTAGGCATACCTAACACTGAAGCTTTCTTT

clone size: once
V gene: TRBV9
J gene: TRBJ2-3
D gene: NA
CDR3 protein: CASSVGGVSTDTQYF
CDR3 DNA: TGTGCCAGCAGCGTAGGAGGGGTGAGCACAGATACGCAGTATTTT

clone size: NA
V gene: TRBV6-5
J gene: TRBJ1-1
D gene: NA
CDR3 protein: CASSYPGLSDTEAFF
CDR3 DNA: TGTGCCAGCAGTTACCCAGGACTTTCGGACACTGAAGCTTTCTTT

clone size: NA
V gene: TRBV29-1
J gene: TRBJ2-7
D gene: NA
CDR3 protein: CSARPGGIGEQYF
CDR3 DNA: TGCAGCGCTCGACCAGGGGGGATTGGCGAGCAGTACTTC

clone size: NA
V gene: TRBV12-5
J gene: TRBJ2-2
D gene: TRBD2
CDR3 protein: CASGPIAGGTGELFF
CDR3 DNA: TGTGCTAGTGGTCCAATAGCGGGGGGGACCGGGGAGCTGTTTTTT

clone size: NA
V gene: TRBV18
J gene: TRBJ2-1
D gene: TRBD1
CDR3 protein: CASSTTGVSYNEQFF
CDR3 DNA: TGTGCCAGCTCAACGACAGGGGTATCGTACAATGAGCAGTTCTTC

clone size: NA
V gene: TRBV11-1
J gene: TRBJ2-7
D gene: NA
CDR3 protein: CASSLWGGESSYEQYF
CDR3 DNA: TGTGCCAGCAGCTTGTGGGGGGGCGAAAGCTCCTACGAGCAGTACTTC

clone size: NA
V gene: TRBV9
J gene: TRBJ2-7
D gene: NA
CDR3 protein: CASSVAPAGAYEQYF
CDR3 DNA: TGTGCCAGCAGCGTAGCCCCGGCTGGCGCCTACGAGCAGTACTTC

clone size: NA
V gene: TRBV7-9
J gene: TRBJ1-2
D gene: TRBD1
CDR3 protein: CASSLGRGHYGYTF
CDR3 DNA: TGTGCCAGCAGCTTGGGCAGGGGGCACTATGGCTACACCTTC

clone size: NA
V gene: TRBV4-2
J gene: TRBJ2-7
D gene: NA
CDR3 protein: CASSGPYEQYF
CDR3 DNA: TGTGCCAGCAGCGGCCCCTACGAGCAGTACTTC

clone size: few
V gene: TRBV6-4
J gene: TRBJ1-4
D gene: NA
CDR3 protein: CASSDSGTGGEKLFF
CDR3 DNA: TGTGCCAGCAGTGACTCCGGGACGGGAGGCGAAAAACTGTTTTTT

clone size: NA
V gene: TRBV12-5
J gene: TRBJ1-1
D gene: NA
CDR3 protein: CASGLPFPGTPEAFF
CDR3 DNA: TGTGCTAGTGGTTTGCCATTTCCCGGGACCCCTGAAGCTTTCTTT

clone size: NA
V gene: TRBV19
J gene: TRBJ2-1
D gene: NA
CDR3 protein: CASSPPGQPYNEQFF
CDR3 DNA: TGTGCCAGTAGTCCGCCCGGACAGCCCTACAATGAGCAGTTCTTC

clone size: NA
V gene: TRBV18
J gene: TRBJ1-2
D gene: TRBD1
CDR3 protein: CASSTNSGTAYGYTF
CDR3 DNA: TGTGCCAGCTCCACAAACTCCGGGACAGCGTATGGCTACACCTTC

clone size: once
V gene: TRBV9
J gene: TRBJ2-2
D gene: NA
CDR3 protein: CASSVVAGTGELFF
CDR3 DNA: TGTGCCAGCAGCGTAGTCGCAGGGACCGGGGAGCTGTTTTTT

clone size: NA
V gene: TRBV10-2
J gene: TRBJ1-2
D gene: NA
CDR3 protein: CASTQSGTPKNYGYTF
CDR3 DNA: TGCGCCAGCACTCAATCCGGGACGCCGAAGAACTATGGCTACACCTTC

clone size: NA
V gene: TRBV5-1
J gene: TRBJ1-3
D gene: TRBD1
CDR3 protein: CATTTGPSSGNTIYF
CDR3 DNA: TGCGCCACCACGACAGGGCCAAGCTCTGGAAACACCATATATTTT

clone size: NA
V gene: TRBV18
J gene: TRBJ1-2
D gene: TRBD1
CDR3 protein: CASSPPIGTGGPYGYTF
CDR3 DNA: TGTGCCAGCTCACCACCCATAGGGACAGGGGGTCCTTATGGCTACACCTTC

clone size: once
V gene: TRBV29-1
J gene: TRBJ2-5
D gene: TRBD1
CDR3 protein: CSVDRTGQETQYF
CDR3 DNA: TGCAGCGTTGACAGGACAGGACAAGAGACCCAGTACTTC

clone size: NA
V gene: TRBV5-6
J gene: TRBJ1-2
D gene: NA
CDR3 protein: CASSLGRGGYGYTF
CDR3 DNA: TGTGCCAGCAGCTTGGGTAGGGGCGGCTATGGCTACACCTTC

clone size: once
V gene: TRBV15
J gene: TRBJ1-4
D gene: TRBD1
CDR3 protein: CATSRAGTGDRGEKLFF
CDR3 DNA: TGTGCCACCAGCAGAGCCGGGACAGGGGACAGGGGGGAAAAACTGTTTTTT

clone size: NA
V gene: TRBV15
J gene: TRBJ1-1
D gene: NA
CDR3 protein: CATSGEGGGRMNTEAFF
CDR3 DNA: TGTGCCACCAGCGGAGAGGGGGGAGGGCGGATGAACACTGAAGCTTTCTTT

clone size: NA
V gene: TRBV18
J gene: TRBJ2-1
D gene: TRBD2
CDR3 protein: CASSRTSGGDNEQFF
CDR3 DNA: TGTGCCAGCTCCCGGACTAGCGGGGGGGACAATGAGCAGTTCTTC